This TCR beta chain was captured in a study of cytomegalovirus exposure and HLA in healthy donors (dated by TCRdb to 2017 to 2019). Background on the whole study: According to an earlier analysis of 587 of the donors, about 179 million T cells yielded roughly 110 million unique TCR beta sequences and more than 250 Gb of sequence data. All discovery cohort repertoires had been generated using a single sequencing platform. The genetic ancestry cluster associated with self-reported Caucasian donors included around four fifths of the 398 genotyped donors. Rather than drawing on any new phenotypic data, the later analysis identified candidate immune exposures from TCR beta sequences and the way those sequences occurred across donors. An early release covering just under 650 HLA-typed donors comprised roughly 300 gigabases of sequencing data and around 85 million unique TCR sequences. HLA typing covered class I and class II loci at four-digit resolution. Along with the approximately 600-subject first cohort, a separate validation cohort of some 130 different subjects was used. The T cell repertoires of 700 or so subjects were profiled by immunosequencing and related to cytomegalovirus serostatus. In an earlier analysis of 587 of the donors, high-throughput TCR beta sequencing was used to judge whether each TCR beta V gene segment behaved as functional or pseudogenic. Across about 370 genotyped donors of the cohort, an average of roughly 250,000 unique TCR beta nucleotide sequences per donor were sequenced, and roughly a sixth of those sequences were non-productive. A later genetic analysis used genome-wide SNP genotypes for about 65% of the roughly 700 donors, treating that subset as a discovery cohort. To predict cytomegalovirus infection status, the study brought together high-throughput TCR immunosequencing, statistical association of individual TCRs with disease status, and machine learning. A later analysis re-analyzed previously published TCR beta repertoires from 600 to 850 donors and added high-resolution HLA genotyping to study TCR occurrence patterns. Typing coverage differed by locus: A, B, C, DRB1 and DQB1 were typed in roughly 620-630 donors, DQA1 in about 500, DPA1 in 600 to 610, and DPB1 in approximately 450. Roughly 5 DR-DQ haplotypes were handled as single units for association and clustering, since linkage in the cohort was strong. Donor age, sex, ethnicity and CMV serostatus were compiled together with the repertoire data. The study aimed to test whether cataloging public T cell receptors could reveal signatures of past pathogen exposure. Study-wide conclusions, independent of this receptor: A later analysis associated 16,951 TCR beta sequences with specific HLA alleles at a false discovery rate of 0.05. This cohort had only TCR beta chains sequenced, and the lack of alpha or paired-chain data limited which features could be detected. In vitro tests confirmed that three of the cytomegalovirus-associated TCR beta chains recognize cytomegalovirus antigens. The classifier was reported to diagnose cytomegalovirus status with high specificity and sensitivity in both the original cohort and the validation cohort. A further reported finding was that TCR beta sequences accurately predicted the HLA-A and HLA-B alleles for most subjects in the first cohort. Roughly uniform sequencing depth across donors was assumed in presence/absence analyses, although this assumption may not hold. For the cohort, immune exposure information was limited to CMV serostatus. The sequencing pipeline was judged likely to have produced a cluster of highly shared sequence variants as a technical artifact. In a later genetic analysis, fewer N-insertions in productive TCRs were reported among donors in an Asian-associated ancestry cluster than the roughly 670-donor mean. Because counts were too low, roughly 17 rarely observed V segments, including chromosome 9 orphons, were left out of the earlier analysis of a few hundred of the donors. An earlier analysis of around 600 of the donors showed that most TCR beta V segments appeared in productive rearrangements either about 87% or about 30% of the time, which broadly matched IMGT annotations. In a later analysis, several top co-occurrence clusters were reported to appear linked to parvovirus B19, influenza, CMV and Epstein-Barr virus. Linkage disequilibrium might explain the correlated functional status among segregating V segments, but an unknown experimental factor could not be ruled out. In a later analysis, most CMV-associated TCR beta chains were found to appear HLA-restricted, with HLA associations seemingly driven largely by CMV exposure. In a later analysis, TCR association rates were found to vary across HLA loci, with the most associated TCRs seen for DRB1 alleles and the fewest for HLA-C alleles. Some IMGT-functional V segments, including TRBV6-2 and TRBV6-3, could not be told apart with the 87-base-pair reads, so those segments were excluded. Most TCR sequences were observed very rarely across donors, whereas some public TCRs were present in many individuals. The authors suggested that the approach could potentially be extended to other disease states and immunological phenotypes. A later analysis found that HLA-associated TCR beta chains were more clonally expanded and had lower generation probabilities than equally common non-associated chains. An association between a missense DCLRE1C variant and V-gene and J-gene trimming of TCR beta chains was found in a later genetic analysis and replicated in an independent cohort. The study gave a list of 150 to 200 TCR beta chains associated with cytomegalovirus. Assigning TCR associations to individual alleles was difficult when HLA alleles, especially DR and DQ, strongly co-occurred. HLA typing was unavailable for some donors at each locus, so association tests used only the typed subset.

The cohort comprised some 680 healthy bone marrow donors. All cohort members were sampled while nominally healthy, although unrecorded immune exposures were likely present. The donor tested CMV seronegative, placing the donor among the approximately 360 seronegative members of the cohort. A peripheral blood sample was provided by each donor, and peripheral blood mononuclear cells were used for TCR beta sequencing. Genomic DNA was extracted from the blood cell samples with the Qiagen DNeasy Blood Extraction Kit. Measured from the cysteine to the phenylalanine, the CDR3 is 15 residues long. Left in the record is the CDR3 DNA by itself, 45 bases read in frame from the first base. Taken from the germline V gene (reference sequence), the CDR1 and CDR2 loops are LNHDA and SQIVND. Compared with germline, V lacks 3 bases and J lacks 5 bases; bases without a gene match: 7. Comment on this clone: The clone's antigen remains unknown. The input lacks base qualities; no much larger clone sits a single base away.

The library was produced with the immunoSEQ multiplex PCR assay. For the multiplex PCR, a mixture combining 60 forward primers for TCR Vbeta segments and 13 reverse primers for TCR Jbeta segments was used. A multiplex PCR assay on genomic DNA amplified the CDR3 region of rearranged TCR beta genes. Amplified TCR beta libraries were sequenced as 87-base-pair reads on the Illumina HiSeq System. In the authors' own workflow: Across the 500 to 750 repertoires, a later analysis counted tens of millions of unique TCR beta chains, roughly 11 million of which were shared by at least two donors. A nearest-neighbor algorithm error-corrected the raw reads and collapsed the reads into unique sequences, merging closely related sequences to remove PCR and sequencing errors. CDR3 sequences were aligned to IMGT reference sequences to assign V, D and J gene segments. For a sequence to be retained, a match of at least six nucleotides was required to both a V gene segment and a J gene segment. A rearrangement counted as productive if the CDR3 had no stop codons and remained in frame with V and J, and every other rearrangement counted as non-productive. Following IMGT convention, CDR3 was defined as the stretch from the second conserved V-encoded cysteine up to the conserved J-encoded phenylalanine. In an earlier analysis of around 570 of the donors, sequences lacking an unambiguous match to a single V gene segment were excluded. An earlier analysis of 550 to 650 of the donors classified V segments as functional when productive rearrangements were above 56.7% and as segregating when the standard deviation between donors was above 5%. A statistical classification framework was developed to diagnose cytomegalovirus status using the catalog of TCR beta chain sequences. In a later analysis, V and J genes were assigned by comparing TCR nucleotide sequences against IMGT/GENE-DB human TR gene sequences. Using the TCRdist pipeline, a later analysis assigned CDR3 sequences along with most-parsimonious VDJ recombination scenarios. In a later analysis, each TCR beta chain was defined by its CDR3 amino acid sequence together with its V-gene family, and reads without a unique V-gene family were excluded. To address suspected cross-contamination and a sequencing artifact, a later analysis removed around 600 highly shared, low-generation-probability nucleotide sequences. In a later analysis, a clonal expansion index for each public chain was calculated from normalized within-repertoire ranks of inferred template counts. In a later analysis, generation probabilities were computed using a VDJ recombination model fitted to out-of-frame rearrangements, and the results were checked against IGoR. A later analysis scored TCR-TCR, TCR-HLA and TCR-CMV co-occurrence with hypergeometric tests, applying a repertoire-size bias correction to TCR pairs. To estimate false discovery rates, a later analysis permuted the HLA or CMV assignments 20 times. In a later analysis, co-occurring TCRs were grouped using DBSCAN, with TCRdist sequence similarity added in when clustering inside HLA-allele-positive subsets. For co-occurrence clustering, repertoires with fewer than 30,000 or more than 120,000 public chains were excluded, along with roughly 5 repertoires with anomalous nucleotide sharing. Sourced from immuneACCESS, this table was stored by TCRdb with only in-frame sequences that have V and J called. A share of the clones is absent; for the studies checked, an unresolved V gene accounts for under half, and the remainder has no known explanation. From that table come the V and J calls and clone size; the DNA was used to work out D and trimming. The sample table records around 130,000 clones; roughly 86% of these occur just once. Of the sample, 0.4% to 0.55% is held by the ten largest clones.

The TCR sequence derives from a middle-aged woman in good health and CMV-seronegative. The rearranged segments are TRBV19 and TRBJ2-7, and 10 junction bases match TRBD1. The sample consisted of PBMCs. The CDR3 region reads CASSILGQGIHEQYF. The DNA sequence is given as TGTGCCAGTAGTATTTTGGGACAGGGGATCCACGAGCAGTACTTC.